The 10 T cell receptor beta chains below come from one sample, sequenced in a study of cytomegalovirus exposure and HLA in healthy donors. PCR used 60 Vbeta primers and 13 Jbeta primers. Sequenced by immunoSEQ multiplex PCR; TCRdb stores in-frame clones only, minus some. The sample records under 200,000 clones, 70% to 85% being singletons. Sequences were obtained from PBMCs. These receptors were collected from a man aged 50 to 59 in good health and CMV-seropositive.

The sample holds one count of this clone. The chain has TRBV7-7 and TRBJ2-2; TRBD1 matches at 10 bases. The J segment lost 6 bases and the V segment lost 6 bases, leaving 7 bases of the junction unmatched. The germline V gene has CDR1 SSHAT and CDR2 FNYEAQ (reference sequence). CDR3 size: 15 residues. CDR3 sequence (DNA): TGTGCCAGCAGATCCGGGACAGGGGACTCCGGGGAGCTGTTTTTT. It translates to CASRSGTGDSGELFF.

This clone came up a few times. This specimen includes other DNA sequences encoding the same CDR3. The chain carries TRBV27 and TRBJ1-1; the D gene is possibly TRBD1 (5 bases). V lost 2 bases to trimming and J lost 5 bases, with 9 bases between them. CDR1 is MNHEY and CDR2 is SMNVEV in the germline V gene (reference sequence). The CDR3 extends over 13 amino acids. The CDR3 nucleotides read TGTGCCAGCAGTTTACAGGGCCTGACTGAAGCTTTCTTT. This codes for CASSLQGLTEAFF.

This CDR3 reads CASSSVVGAGGGNEQFF. The CDR3 region has the DNA TGTGCCAGCAGCTCAGTGGTAGGAGCGGGGGGCGGCAATGAGCAGTTCTTC. The chain uses TRBV7-8 and TRBJ2-1, with 9 positions matching TRBD2. Germline V lookup: CDR1 SGHVS, CDR2 FQNEAQ. After removal of 4 bases from V and 6 bases from J, the junction contained 13 bases not matched to a gene. This CDR3 region has 17 residues.

The chain carries TRBV2 and TRBJ2-2; tentatively, D is TRBD1 (6 bases). The CDR3 consists of 15 residues. Trimming stripped 5 bases from V and 1 base from J, with 11 bases between. CDR1 SNHLY and CDR2 FYNNEI come from the germline V gene. CDR3 sequence reads: CASSLGTLNTGELFF. CDR3 nucleotides: TGTGCCAGCAGTCTCGGGACACTGAACACCGGGGAGCTGTTTTTT.

The chain is built from TRBV6-1 and TRBJ2-2; tentatively, D is TRBD1 (5 bases). CDR3 size: 14 residues. Per germline, CDR1 MNHNS and CDR2 SASEGT. V shed 7 bases and J shed 1 base, with 10 bases lying between them. The CDR3 spells CASIPTVNTGELFF. The CDR3 bases are TGTGCCAGCATTCCGACAGTGAACACCGGGGAGCTGTTTTTT.

The chain recombines TRBV27 with TRBJ1-2, with 9 bases that match TRBD1. The germline gives CDR1 MNHEY, CDR2 SMNVEV (reference sequence). The J segment lost 4 bases and the V segment lost 6 bases, leaving 12 bases of the junction unmatched. The CDR3 sequence is 16 residues long. The CDR3 here is CASSRYTGTGLYGYTF. CDR3 DNA: TGTGCCAGCAGCAGATACACCGGGACAGGGCTCTATGGCTACACCTTC.

DNA of the CDR3: TGTGCCAGCAGGGGGGACAGGGTTGACTATGGCTACACCTTC. It encodes CASRGDRVDYGYTF. The chain recombines TRBV5-4 with TRBJ1-2, with 9 positions matching TRBD1. Germline lookup yields CDR1 SGHNT and CDR2 YYREEE (reference sequence). CDR3 size: 14 residues. With V trimmed by 5 bases and J by 3 bases, 5 bases remained unmatched.

The chain has TRBV11-3 and TRBJ1-2; maybe TRBD1 (6 bases). The CDR3 has 16 residues. V lost 5 bases and J lost 2, with 18 bases in between. Germline assignment: CDR1 SGHNT and CDR2 YENEEA. The CDR3 nucleotides are TGTGCCAGCAGCACACTCCCCGGGACACCGAACTATGGCTACACCTTC. It encodes CASSTLPGTPNYGYTF.

This chain joins TRBV14 and TRBJ1-1; 9 positions match TRBD1. This CDR3 has 14 residues. Per the germline V gene, CDR1 is SGHDN and CDR2 is FVKESK. V shed 4 bases and J 4 bases; nucleotides not matched to a gene: 4. The CDR3 DNA sequence: TGTGCCAGCAGCCGGGACAGGGTTAGCACTGAAGCTTTCTTT. Protein: CASSRDRVSTEAFF.

The chain carries TRBV4-1 and TRBJ2-1, with a possible D match to TRBD1 (7 bases). Deletions cut 0 bases from V and 4 bases from J, with 10 bases between. Germline loops: CDR1 MGHRA, CDR2 YSYEKL. The CDR3 spans 15 residues. CDR3 DNA sequence: TGCGCCAGCAGCCAAGATTCAGGGGGGTACAATGAGCAGTTCTTC. It specifies CASSQDSGGYNEQFF.